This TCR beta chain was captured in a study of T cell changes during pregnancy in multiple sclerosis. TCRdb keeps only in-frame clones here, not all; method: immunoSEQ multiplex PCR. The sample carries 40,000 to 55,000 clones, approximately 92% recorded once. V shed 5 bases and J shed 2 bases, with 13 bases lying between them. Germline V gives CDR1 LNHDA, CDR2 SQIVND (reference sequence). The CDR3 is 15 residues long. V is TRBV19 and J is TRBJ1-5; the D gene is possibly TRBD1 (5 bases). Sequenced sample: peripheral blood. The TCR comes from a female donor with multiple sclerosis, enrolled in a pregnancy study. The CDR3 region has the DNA TGTGCCAGTAGTCCCCGAAGGGGAGGCAATCAGCCCCAGCATTTT. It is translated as CASSPRRGGNQPQHF.